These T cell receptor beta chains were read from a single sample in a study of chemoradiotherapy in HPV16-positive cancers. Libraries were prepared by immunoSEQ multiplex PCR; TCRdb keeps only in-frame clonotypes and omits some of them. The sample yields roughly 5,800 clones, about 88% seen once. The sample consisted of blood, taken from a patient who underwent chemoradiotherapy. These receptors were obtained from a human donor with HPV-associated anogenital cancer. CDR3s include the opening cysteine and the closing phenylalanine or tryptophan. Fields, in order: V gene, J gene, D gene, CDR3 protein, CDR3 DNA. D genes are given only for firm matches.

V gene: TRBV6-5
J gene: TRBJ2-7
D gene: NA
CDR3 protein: CASSYSKGPPHEQYF
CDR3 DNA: TGTGCCAGCAGTTACTCGAAGGGGCCCCCCCACGAGCAGTACTTC

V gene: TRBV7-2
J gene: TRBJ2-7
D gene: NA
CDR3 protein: CASSSDTGEQYF
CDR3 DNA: TGTGCCAGCAGCTCGGACACAGGCGAGCAGTACTTC

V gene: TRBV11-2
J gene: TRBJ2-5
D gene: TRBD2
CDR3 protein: CASSRTGSVAGGPQETQYF
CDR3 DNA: TGTGCCAGCAGCCGGACAGGGAGCGTAGCGGGGGGGCCCCAAGAGACCCAGTACTTC

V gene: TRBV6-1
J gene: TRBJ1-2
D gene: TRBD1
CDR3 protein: CASSESSWDRRYGYTF
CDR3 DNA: TGTGCCAGCAGTGAATCTTCTTGGGACAGGCGGTATGGCTACACCTTC

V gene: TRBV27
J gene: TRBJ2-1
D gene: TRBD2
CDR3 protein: CASSWGTPSGYLYNEQFF
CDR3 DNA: TGTGCCAGCAGTTGGGGTACGCCTAGCGGGTACCTGTACAATGAGCAGTTCTTC

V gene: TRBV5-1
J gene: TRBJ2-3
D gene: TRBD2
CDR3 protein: CASGPSGRTDTQYF
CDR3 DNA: TGCGCCAGCGGTCCTAGCGGGAGGACAGATACGCAGTATTTT

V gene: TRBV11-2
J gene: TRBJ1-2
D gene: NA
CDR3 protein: CASSVAFIYTF
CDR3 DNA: TGTGCCAGCAGCGTTGCTTTTATCTACACCTTC

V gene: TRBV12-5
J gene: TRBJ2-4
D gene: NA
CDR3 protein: CASGLVLGSSKNIQYF
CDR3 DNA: TGTGCTAGTGGTTTGGTACTAGGGAGTAGCAAAAACATTCAGTACTTC

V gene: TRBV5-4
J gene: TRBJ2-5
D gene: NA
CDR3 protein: CASSRREAQETQYF
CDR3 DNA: TGTGCCAGCAGTCGGAGGGAGGCACAAGAGACCCAGTACTTC

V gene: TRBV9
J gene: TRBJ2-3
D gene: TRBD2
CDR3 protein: CASSSRGGSTDTQYF
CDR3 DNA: TGTGCCAGCAGCTCCCGGGGGGGTAGCACAGATACGCAGTATTTT

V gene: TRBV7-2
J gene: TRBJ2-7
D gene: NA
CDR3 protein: CASSSLGAGSDEQYF
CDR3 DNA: TGTGCCAGCAGCTCCCTAGGGGCAGGGAGCGACGAGCAGTACTTC